This is a list of T cell receptor beta chains from one sample in a study of cytomegalovirus exposure and HLA in healthy donors. The repertoire was sequenced with immunoSEQ multiplex PCR; TCRdb's copy has only in-frame clones and lacks some. The table lists approximately 100,000 clones, 79% of them singletons. Input material: PBMCs. The receptors stem from a woman aged 40-49 years in good health and CMV-seronegative. Both conserved end residues are part of each CDR3. D genes are given only for firm matches. Clone size appears in some rows only: once, few, many, or a class for an expanded clone.

. . TRBJ1-1 TRBV7-9 TGTGCCAGCAGCGCGGGAAACTTGAACACTGAAGCTTTCTTT CASSAGNLNTEAFF
few . TRBJ2-3 TRBV7-9 TGTGCCAGCAGCTTTGGAGGGACGCAGTATTTT CASSFGGTQYF
. . TRBJ2-7 TRBV7-9 TGTTCCAGCAGCCCATCGACAGCCCCAAGCTACGAGCAGTACTTC CSSSPSTAPSYEQYF
. . TRBJ1-2 TRBV4-2 TGTGCCAGCAGCCGTGGGGCCCACTATGGCTACACCTTC CASSRGAHYGYTF
. TRBD1 TRBJ1-2 TRBV6-1 TGTGCCAGCAGTGGGGGCAGGGGGATCTATGGCTACACCTTC CASSGGRGIYGYTF
. TRBD2 TRBJ2-1 TRBV5-1 TGCGCCAGCAGCTTGGGTTGGGGGGGCGAGCGGGGGGGCCTTGAGCAGTTCTTC CASSLGWGGERGGLEQFF
. TRBD2 TRBJ2-3 TRBV27 TGTGCCAGCAGGTCACTAGCGGGGGCCAACACAGATACGCAGTATTTT CASRSLAGANTDTQYF
. . TRBJ1-3 TRBV4-3 TGCGCCAGCAGCCAAGAGGTCTCCCTCAGCTCTGGAAACACCATATATTTT CASSQEVSLSSGNTIYF
. . TRBJ1-2 TRBV18 TGTGCCAGCTCACTACCCAGGGGTGGCTATGGCTACACCTTC CASSLPRGGYGYTF
. TRBD1 TRBJ1-4 TRBV28 TGTGCCAGCAGTCTTCCGACAGGGTCTAATGAAAAACTGTTTTTT CASSLPTGSNEKLFF
. TRBD1 TRBJ1-5 TRBV30 TGTGCCTGGGGGACAGGAGTCTTGGGTCAGCCCCAGCATTTT CAWGTGVLGQPQHF
once TRBD1 TRBJ2-1 TRBV4-3 TGCGCCAGCAGCCAAGACACAGGGGGTTACAATGAGCAGTTCTTC CASSQDTGGYNEQFF
. . TRBJ1-5 TRBV5-1 TGCGCCAGCAGCTTCGGGGAGAATCAGCCCCAGCATTTT CASSFGENQPQHF
. TRBD2 TRBJ2-5 TRBV6-5 TGTGCCAGCAGTTACTTTCTAGCGGGGGGGGAGACCCAGTACTTC CASSYFLAGGETQYF
. TRBD1 TRBJ1-6 TRBV2 TGTGCCAGCAGGCCAACAGGGGATCGGAATTCACCCCTCCACTTT CASRPTGDRNSPLHF
many TRBD2 TRBJ2-5 TRBV30 TGTGTCTTGGGACTAGCTCCCGGGAGCCAGTACTTC CVLGLAPGSQYF
. TRBD1 TRBJ1-1 TRBV19 TGTGCCAGTAGTATCACAGGGGACACTGAAGCTTTCTTT CASSITGDTEAFF
. . TRBJ1-5 TRBV11-1 TGTGCCAGCAGCTTAGACGGGACTCCCAATCAGCCCCAGCATTTT CASSLDGTPNQPQHF